This T cell receptor beta chain was captured in a study of human T cells and chemical hapten exposure. This clonotype was seen only a few times. Its antigen remains unknown. V was clipped by 4 bases and J by 1 base; unmatched bases: 8. The CDR3 covers 16 residues. Germline loops: CDR1 SGHRS, CDR2 YFSETQ. The study's findings and limits: TCRs above 1 in 1000 frequency stayed constant with DPC sensitization.

TCRdb fed the RACE reads into MiXCR, producing one record per CDR3 protein. This table holds 40,000 to 65,000 distinct CDR3 sequences, 9.5% to 12% found once. The time point here: patch test 1, 2 weeks after DPC sensitization. The treatment is: therapeutic diphenylcyclopropenone sensitization with weekly scalp DPC. Whole blood that had not been fractionated was the source of extracted total RNA. The V call is TRBV5-1, the J call TRBJ1-1; TRBD1 aligns across 9 bases. The TCR sequence derives from a middle-aged woman with alopecia areata. Some clones in this sample may be carry-over from other donors' samples. The material sequenced was whole blood, taken in connection with sensitization to the hapten diphenylcyclopropenone (DPC). The CDR3, as DNA: TGCGCCAGCAGCCCACAGGGGGGACAGGGGAACACTGAAGCTTTCTTT. The encoded protein is CASSPQGGQGNTEAFF.